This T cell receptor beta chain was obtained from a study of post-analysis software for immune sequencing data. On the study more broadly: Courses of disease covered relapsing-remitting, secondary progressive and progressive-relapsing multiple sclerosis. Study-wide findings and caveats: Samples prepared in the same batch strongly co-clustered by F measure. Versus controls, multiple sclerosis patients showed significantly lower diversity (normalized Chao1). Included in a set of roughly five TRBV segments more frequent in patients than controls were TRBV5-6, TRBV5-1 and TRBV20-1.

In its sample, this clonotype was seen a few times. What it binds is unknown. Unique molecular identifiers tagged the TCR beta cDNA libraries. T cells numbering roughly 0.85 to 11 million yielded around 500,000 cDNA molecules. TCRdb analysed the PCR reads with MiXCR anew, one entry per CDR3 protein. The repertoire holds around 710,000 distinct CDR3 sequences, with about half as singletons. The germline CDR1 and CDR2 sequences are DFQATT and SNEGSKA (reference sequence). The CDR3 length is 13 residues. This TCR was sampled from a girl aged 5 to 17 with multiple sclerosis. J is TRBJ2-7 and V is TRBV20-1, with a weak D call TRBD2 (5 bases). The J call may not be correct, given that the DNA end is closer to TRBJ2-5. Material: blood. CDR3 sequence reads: CSAMAGNRETQYF. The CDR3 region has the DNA TGCAGTGCTATGGCCGGGAATCGAGAGACCCAGTACTTC.